The 5 T cell receptor beta chains listed next were all sequenced from one sample in a study of blood T cell repertoires in COVID-19. Repertoires were generated with immunoSEQ multiplex PCR, while TCRdb's copy carries only in-frame clones and drops some. The repertoire holds about 150,000 clones, with approximately 73% as singletons. The sequenced material came from peripheral blood. The receptors were sampled from a woman aged 80 or older with acute or convalescent COVID-19.

The V call is TRBV3-1 (or the pseudogene TRBV3-2), the J call TRBJ2-2; 10 bases are a match to TRBD1. The CDR3 consists of 15 residues. CDR1 and CDR2 from the germline V gene are LGHDT and YNNKEL (reference sequence). V lost 4 bases, J lost 8 bases, and 7 bases stayed unmatched. CDR3 sequence reads: CASSPGTGVSGELFF. DNA for the CDR3: TGTGCCAGCAGCCCCGGGACAGGGGTATCAGGGGAGCTGTTTTTT.

The chain has TRBV6-2 or TRBV6-3 and TRBJ1-5, with 10 bases lining up with TRBD1. The germline gives CDR1 MNHEY, CDR2 SVGEGT. With 5 bases clipped from V and 3 bases from J, the junction kept 7 bases outside the gene matches. The CDR3 sequence is 16 residues long. The CDR3 spells CASSRGTGVVNQPQHF. As DNA, the CDR3 is TGTGCCAGCAGTAGAGGGACAGGGGTTGTCAATCAGCCCCAGCATTTT.

This clone was recorded once. The rearrangement links TRBV12-3 or TRBV12-4 to TRBJ2-5, with D tentatively TRBD2 (5 bases). The CDR3 is made up of 13 amino acids. V lost 3 bases and J lost 7, with 12 bases in between. In DNA form, the CDR3 reads TGTGCCAGCAGTTTGGATCGAGGAGGGACCCAGTACTTC. Its protein product is CASSLDRGGTQYF.

The chain has TRBV7-9 and TRBJ2-2; a weak D match, TRBD2 (6 bases). V was shortened by 5 bases and J by 7 bases, with 14 bases between the two germline ends. Germline V gene sequence: CDR1 SEHNR, CDR2 FQNEAQ (reference sequence). This CDR3 has 14 residues. The CDR3 reads CASSLGGNDGELFF. The CDR3 coding sequence is TGTGCCAGCAGCCTTGGGGGGAACGACGGGGAGCTGTTTTTT.

J is TRBJ1-2 and V is TRBV2, with D possibly TRBD1 on 6 matching bases. The germline gives CDR1 SNHLY, CDR2 FYNNEI. The CDR3 is made up of 15 amino acids. The V gene lost 6 bases and the J gene lost 4 bases, with 18 bases spanning the gap. Here the CDR3 reads CASSPRPQGFYGYTF. DNA for the CDR3: TGTGCCAGCAGCCCCAGACCTCAGGGGTTCTATGGCTACACCTTC.